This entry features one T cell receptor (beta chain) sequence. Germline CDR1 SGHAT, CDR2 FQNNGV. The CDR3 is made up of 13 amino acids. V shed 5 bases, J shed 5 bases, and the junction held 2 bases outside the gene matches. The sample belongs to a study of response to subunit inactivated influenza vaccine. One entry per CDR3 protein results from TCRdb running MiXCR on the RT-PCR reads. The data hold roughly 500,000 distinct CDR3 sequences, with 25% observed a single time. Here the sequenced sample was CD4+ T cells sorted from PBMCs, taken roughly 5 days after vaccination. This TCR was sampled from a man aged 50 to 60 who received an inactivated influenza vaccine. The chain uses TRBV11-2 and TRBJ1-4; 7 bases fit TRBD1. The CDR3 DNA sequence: TGTGCCAGCAGCATGGGACAGAATGAAAAACTGTTTTTT. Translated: CASSMGQNEKLFF. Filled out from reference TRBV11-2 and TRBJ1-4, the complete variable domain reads EAGVAQSPRYKIIEKRQSVAFWCNPISGHATLYWYQQILGQGPKLLIQFQNNGVVDDSQLPKDRFSAERLKGVDSTLKIQPAKLEDSAVYLCASSMGQNEKLFFGSGTQLSVL.